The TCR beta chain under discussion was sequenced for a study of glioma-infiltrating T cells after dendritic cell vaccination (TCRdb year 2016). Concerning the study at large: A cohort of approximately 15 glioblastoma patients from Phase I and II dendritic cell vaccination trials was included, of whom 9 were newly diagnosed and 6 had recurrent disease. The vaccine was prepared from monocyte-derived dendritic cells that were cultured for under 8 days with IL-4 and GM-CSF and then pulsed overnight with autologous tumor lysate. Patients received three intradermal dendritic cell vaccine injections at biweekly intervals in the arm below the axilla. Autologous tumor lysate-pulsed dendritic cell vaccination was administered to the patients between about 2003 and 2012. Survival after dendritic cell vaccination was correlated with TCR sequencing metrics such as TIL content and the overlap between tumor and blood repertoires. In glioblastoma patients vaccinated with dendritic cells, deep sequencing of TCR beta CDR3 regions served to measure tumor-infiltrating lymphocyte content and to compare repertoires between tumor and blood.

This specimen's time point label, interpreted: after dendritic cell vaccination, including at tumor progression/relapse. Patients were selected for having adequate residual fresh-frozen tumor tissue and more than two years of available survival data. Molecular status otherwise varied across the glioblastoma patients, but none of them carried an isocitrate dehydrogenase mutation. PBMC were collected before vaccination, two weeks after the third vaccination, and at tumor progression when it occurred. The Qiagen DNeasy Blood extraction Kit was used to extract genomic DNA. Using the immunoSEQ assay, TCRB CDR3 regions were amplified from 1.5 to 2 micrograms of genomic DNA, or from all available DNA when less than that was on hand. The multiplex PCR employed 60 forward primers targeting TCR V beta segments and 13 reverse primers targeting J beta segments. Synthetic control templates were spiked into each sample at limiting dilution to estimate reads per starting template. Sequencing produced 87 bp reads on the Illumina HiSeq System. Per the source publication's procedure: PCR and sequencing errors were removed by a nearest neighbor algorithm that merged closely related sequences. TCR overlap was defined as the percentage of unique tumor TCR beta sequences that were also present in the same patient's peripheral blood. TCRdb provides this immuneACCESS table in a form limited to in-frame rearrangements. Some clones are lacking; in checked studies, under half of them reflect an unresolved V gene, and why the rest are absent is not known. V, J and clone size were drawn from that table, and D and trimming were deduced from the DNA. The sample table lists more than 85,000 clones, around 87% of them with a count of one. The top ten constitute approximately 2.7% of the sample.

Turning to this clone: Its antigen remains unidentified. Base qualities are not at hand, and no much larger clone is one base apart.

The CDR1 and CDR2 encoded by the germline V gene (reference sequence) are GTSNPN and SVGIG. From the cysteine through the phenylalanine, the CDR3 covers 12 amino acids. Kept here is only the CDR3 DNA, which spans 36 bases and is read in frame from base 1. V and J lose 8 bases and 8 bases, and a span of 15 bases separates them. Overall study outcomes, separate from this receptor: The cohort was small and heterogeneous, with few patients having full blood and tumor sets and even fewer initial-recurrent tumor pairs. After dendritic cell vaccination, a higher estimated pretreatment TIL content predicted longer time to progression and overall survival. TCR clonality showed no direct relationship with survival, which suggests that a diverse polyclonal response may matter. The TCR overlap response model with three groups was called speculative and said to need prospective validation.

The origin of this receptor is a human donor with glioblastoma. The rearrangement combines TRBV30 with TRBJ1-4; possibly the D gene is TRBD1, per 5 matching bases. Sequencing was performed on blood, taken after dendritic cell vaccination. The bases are TGTGCCGGGACCGTCCTGAGGGAAAAACTGTTTTTT. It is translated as CAGTVLREKLFF.